Listed here are 6 T cell receptor beta chains from one sample, sequenced in a study of neoadjuvant nivolumab and ipilimumab in lung cancer. The assay was immunoSEQ multiplex PCR, and TCRdb's table has in-frame clones only and misses some. The sample includes fewer than 30,000 clones, about 70% of them seen just once. The input for sequencing was tumor tissue, taken after neoadjuvant nivolumab, alone or with ipilimumab, at or shortly before surgery. The receptors here all came from an adult with non-small cell lung cancer.

The rearrangement joins TRBV5-1 to TRBJ2-2; TRBD1 or TRBD2 may be the D gene (5 bases each). V lost 2 bases, J lost 4 bases, and 12 bases lay in between. In germline, CDR1 is SGHRS, CDR2 YFSETQ. This CDR3 is built from 15 residues. The CDR3 sequence is CASSFGAESTGELFF. In DNA, the CDR3 is TGCGCCAGCAGCTTCGGGGCAGAGTCCACCGGGGAGCTGTTTTTT.

The chain uses TRBV7-2 and TRBJ2-5, with TRBD1 as a possible D gene (5 bases). V lost 3 bases to trimming and J lost 8 bases, with 10 bases between them. Germline-derived CDR1 and CDR2 are SGHTA and FQGNSA. This CDR3 contains 12 residues. The CDR3 spells CASSLGLGTQYF. The CDR3 coding sequence is TGTGCCAGCAGCTTGGGGCTAGGAACCCAGTACTTC.

This clone was recorded only once. CDR3 region: CASSESGPGTGSNQPQHF. The DNA of the CDR3 is TGCGCCAGCAGTGAATCCGGCCCCGGGACAGGCAGCAATCAGCCCCAGCATTTT. This chain links TRBV10-2 with TRBJ1-5; 8 nucleotides align to TRBD1. This CDR3 region has 18 residues. V was pared by 3 bases and J by 1 base, with 11 bases of the junction left unmatched. The germline V gene has CDR1 WSHSY and CDR2 SAAADI.

The gene calls are TRBV11-2 and TRBJ2-5, with D tentatively TRBD1 (6 bases). Germline CDR1 and CDR2: SGHAT and FQNNGV. Trimming took off 4 bases at V and 9 bases at J, with 18 bases between the two ends. The CDR3 covers 14 residues. DNA for the CDR3: TGTGCCAGCAGCTCTATGGTTAAGGGGGTGGCCCAGTACTTC. Translating gives CASSSMVKGVAQYF.

The rearrangement uses TRBV7-2 and TRBJ1-4; possible D gene TRBD1, 5 bases. Trimming took off 3 bases at V and 8 bases at J, with 16 bases between the two ends. The germline gives CDR1 SGHTA, CDR2 FQGNSA. The CDR3 extends over 15 amino acids. This CDR3 reads CASSFLGQGGEKLFF. CDR3 sequence (DNA): TGTGCCAGCAGCTTCCTCGGGCAGGGAGGGGAAAAACTGTTTTTT.

This chain links TRBV19 with TRBJ1-1, with a weak D call TRBD1 (5 bases). This CDR3 is built from 14 residues. V gave up 7 bases and J gave up 0 bases, with 12 bases separating them. Germline CDR1 reads LNHDA; CDR2 reads SQIVND (reference sequence). The CDR3 is CASKGEIMNTEAFF. CDR3 coding DNA: TGTGCCAGTAAAGGGGAGATTATGAACACTGAAGCTTTCTTT.